The 19 T cell receptor beta chains presented below share a single source sample, sequenced in a study of T cell responses to AZD1222 COVID-19 vaccine. The data were produced by immunoSEQ multiplex PCR, yet TCRdb's version contains in-frame clones alone and is incomplete. The sample shows roughly 120,000 clones, approximately 90% of them seen only once. The source was peripheral blood, collected on day 0 of AZD1222 vaccination. These receptors all stem from an adult in good health.

This chain uses TRBV28 with TRBJ2-3; tentatively, D is TRBD2 (6 bases). The CDR3 spans 15 residues. V lost 7 bases to trimming and J lost 4 bases, with 18 bases between them. Germline V gene lookup returns CDR1 MDHEN and CDR2 SYDVKM. The CDR3 region has the DNA TGTGCCAGCACCATGGGGAGGTTGGGGGCAGATACGCAGTATTTT. This translates into CASTMGRLGADTQYF.

V gene TRBV11-2 combines with J gene TRBJ1-2; weak D call: TRBD1 (5 bases). Deletions cut 0 bases from V and 8 bases from J, with 13 bases between. This CDR3 region has 14 residues. CDR1 SGHAT and CDR2 FQNNGV come from the germline V gene. Here the CDR3 reads CASSLDKGQWGYTF. The CDR3 nucleotides read TGTGCCAGCAGCTTAGATAAGGGGCAGTGGGGCTACACCTTC.

The chain combines TRBV11-2 with TRBJ1-3, with D uncertain. Germline CDR1 is SGHAT and CDR2 is FQNNGV. CDR3 size: 16 residues. Deletions cut 3 bases from V and 0 bases from J, with 12 bases between. The CDR3 spells CASSLEWRSSGNTIYF. CDR3 sequence (DNA): TGTGCCAGCAGCTTGGAGTGGCGTAGCTCTGGAAACACCATATATTTT.

This chain links TRBV12-3 or TRBV12-4 with TRBJ1-2; D is unclear. The CDR3 has 13 amino acids. V was shortened by 5 bases and J by 2 bases, with 9 bases between the two germline ends. The CDR3 region is CASSGEMNYGYTF. The CDR3 nucleotides read TGTGCCAGCAGTGGGGAGATGAACTATGGCTACACCTTC.

V gene TRBV5-5 combines with J gene TRBJ1-1, with D possibly being TRBD1 (6 bases). Germline V lookup: CDR1 SGHKS, CDR2 YYEKEE (reference sequence). CDR3 size: 15 residues. V lost 3 bases to trimming and J lost 4 bases, with 16 bases between them. Here the CDR3 reads CASSSTGSQSTEAFF. The CDR3 nucleotides are TGTGCCAGCAGCTCCACAGGGTCCCAGTCCACTGAAGCTTTCTTT.

The CDR3 DNA follows: TGTGCCAGCAGTTACCTAGCGGGAGGATACAATGAGCAGTTCTTC. It yields the protein CASSYLAGGYNEQFF. The chain joins TRBV6-2 or TRBV6-3 to TRBJ2-1, with TRBD2 identical over 11 bases. Germline trimming cut 2 bases from V and 4 bases from J; bases unmatched to any gene: 1. The CDR3 spans 15 residues. Per germline, CDR1 MNHEY and CDR2 SVGEGT.

This chain uses TRBV11-2 with TRBJ2-1; D perhaps matches TRBD1 (5 bases). Germline V CDR1 and CDR2: SGHAT, FQNNGV. Deletions cut 0 bases from V and 9 bases from J, with 9 bases between. This CDR3 region has 13 residues. Here the CDR3 reads CASSLDRVAEQFF. The CDR3 DNA reads as TGTGCCAGCAGCTTAGACAGGGTGGCTGAGCAGTTCTTC.

The rearrangement uses TRBV4-2 and TRBJ2-7, with 13 bases matching TRBD2. The germline gives CDR1 LGHNA, CDR2 YNFKEQ. Trimming cost V 1 base and J 5 bases; bases outside gene matches: 11. This CDR3 contains 18 residues. The CDR3 nucleotides read TGTGCCAGCAGCCAAGGTGGCCCGACTAGCGGGAGGATCAACGAGCAGTACTTC. It specifies CASSQGGPTSGRINEQYF.

This chain links TRBV27 with TRBJ2-1, with 7 bases matching TRBD2. The V gene end was trimmed by 2 bases and the J gene end by 8 bases; junction bases not matched to a gene: 9. Germline CDR1 is MNHEY and CDR2 is SMNVEV (reference sequence). The CDR3 loop spans 15 amino acids. CDR3 DNA sequence: TGTGCCAGCAGTTTAGGGGGGAGGGCCGTCGATGAGCAGTTCTTC. Encoded protein: CASSLGGRAVDEQFF.

This sequence joins TRBV18 and TRBJ1-1, with 9 nucleotides matching TRBD1. CDR3 size: 15 residues. V dropped 2 bases and J dropped 1; count of bases not matched to a gene: 2. Germline assignment: CDR1 KGHSH and CDR2 LQKENI. The CDR3: CASSPDRGANTEAFF. CDR3 bases: TGTGCCAGCTCACCAGACAGGGGGGCGAACACTGAAGCTTTCTTT. Using reference TRBV18 and TRBJ1-1 for the parts outside the CDR3, the full variable domain is NAGVMQNPRHLVRRRGQEARLRCSPMKGHSHVYWYRQLPEEGLKFMVYLQKENIIDESGMPKERFSAEFPKEGPSILRIQQVVRGDSAAYFCASSPDRGANTEAFFGQGTRLTVV.

The chain employs TRBV7-2 and TRBJ1-2, with D maybe TRBD1 (6 bases). This CDR3 region has 15 residues. Trimming took off 5 bases at V and 0 bases at J, with 13 bases between the two ends. Looked up from germline, CDR1 is SGHTA and CDR2 is FQGNSA. This CDR3 reads CASSTDSAPNYGYTF. For the CDR3, the DNA is TGTGCCAGCAGCACGGACAGCGCCCCTAACTATGGCTACACCTTC.

J is TRBJ2-1 and V is TRBV19; 9 bases line up with TRBD2. The ends lost 5 bases at V and 4 bases at J; junction bases unmatched: 12. Germline CDR1 is LNHDA and CDR2 is SQIVND (reference sequence). The CDR3 length is 17 residues. In DNA, the CDR3 is TGTGCCAGTAGTGGGGGAGGTAGCGGGAGTAAGTACAATGAGCAGTTCTTC. This translates into CASSGGGSGSKYNEQFF.

This rearrangement joins TRBV2 to TRBJ2-1; TRBD1 or TRBD2 may be the D gene (5 bases each). The V gene lost 6 bases and the J gene lost 0 bases, with 15 bases spanning the gap. CDR3 length equals 16 residues. Germline CDR1 and CDR2: SNHLY and FYNNEI. CDR3 residues: CASSATGASSYNEQFF. For the CDR3, the DNA is TGTGCCAGCAGCGCAACCGGGGCCAGCTCCTACAATGAGCAGTTCTTC.

The genes are TRBV19 and TRBJ2-7, with a weak D call TRBD2 (6 bases). Germline-derived CDR1 and CDR2 are LNHDA and SQIVND (reference sequence). The ends were cut back, 8 bases at V and 3 bases at J, with 23 bases in the middle. This CDR3 comprises 16 residues. The CDR3: CASPRAEGSRYYEQYF. The CDR3 DNA sequence: TGTGCCAGTCCCCGGGCGGAGGGGAGCCGCTACTACGAGCAGTACTTC.

The rearrangement joins TRBV18 to TRBJ1-2; 10 bases are a match to TRBD1. The CDR3 runs 14 residues. Germline-derived CDR1 and CDR2 are KGHSH and LQKENI. V was pared by 6 bases and J by 3 bases, with 4 bases of the junction left unmatched. The chain's CDR3 is CASSRGQGDYGYTF. The CDR3 DNA reads TGTGCCAGCTCCCGAGGACAGGGGGACTATGGCTACACCTTC.

This sequence joins TRBV29-1 and TRBJ1-2; TRBD1 might be the D (5 bases). V was pared by 3 bases and J by 6 bases, with 14 bases between. This CDR3 has 13 amino acids. Germline V gene lookup returns CDR1 SQVTM and CDR2 ANQGSEA. The CDR3 DNA is TGCAGCGTTGATCCCAGGGTCCATAATGGCTACACCTTC. Encoded protein: CSVDPRVHNGYTF.

The chain carries TRBV2 and TRBJ2-1; 10 bases match TRBD2. The CDR3 loop spans 13 amino acids. Germline trimming cut 9 bases from V and 10 bases from J; bases unmatched to any gene: 9. Germline CDR1 and CDR2: SNHLY and FYNNEI. CDR3 nucleotide sequence: TGTGCCAGTTTTCTAGCGGGAGTCGGAGAGCAGTTCTTC. Protein sequence: CASFLAGVGEQFF.

The chain joins TRBV25-1 to TRBJ1-4; 11 bases align to TRBD1. Germline V gene lookup returns CDR1 MGHDK and CDR2 SYGVNS. V shed 5 bases, J shed 5 bases, and the junction held 10 bases outside the gene matches. The CDR3 contains 17 residues. The DNA for the CDR3 is TGTGCCAGCAGTCCTCCCGGGACAGGGGGTTCGAATGAAAAACTGTTTTTT. Translated: CASSPPGTGGSNEKLFF.

CDR3 sequence reads: CASSERRDLLYF. The CDR3, as DNA: TGTGCCAGCAGCGAGAGACGGGACCTTTTGTATTTT. The rearrangement uses TRBV7-2 and TRBJ1-3, with D perhaps TRBD1 (5 bases). V shed 5 bases and J shed 16 bases, with 18 bases lying between them. This CDR3 is 12 amino acids long. Germline CDR1 and CDR2: SGHTA and FQGNSA.